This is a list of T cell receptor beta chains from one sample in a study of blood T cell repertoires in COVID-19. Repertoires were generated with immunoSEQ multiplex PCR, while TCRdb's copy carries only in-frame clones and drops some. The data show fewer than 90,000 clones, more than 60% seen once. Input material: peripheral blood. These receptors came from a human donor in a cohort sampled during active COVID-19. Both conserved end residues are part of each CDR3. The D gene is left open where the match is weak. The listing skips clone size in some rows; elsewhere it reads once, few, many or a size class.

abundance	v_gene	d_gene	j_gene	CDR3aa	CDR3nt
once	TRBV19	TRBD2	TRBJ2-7	CASSIRTGLASLSHEQYF	TGTGCCAGTAGTATCCGCACGGGACTAGCGTCTCTTAGCCACGAGCAGTACTTC
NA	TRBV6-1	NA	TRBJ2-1	CASSEVGGENEQFF	TGTGCCAGCAGTGAAGTCGGGGGAGAGAATGAGCAGTTCTTC
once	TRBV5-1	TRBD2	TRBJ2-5	CASSPLAGFFQETQYF	TGCGCCAGCAGCCCACTAGCGGGGTTTTTCCAAGAGACCCAGTACTTC
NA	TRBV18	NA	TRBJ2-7	CASSPIRGHEQYF	TGTGCCAGCTCACCAATCCGTGGCCACGAGCAGTACTTC
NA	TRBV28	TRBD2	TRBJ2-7	CASSFSGSSYEQYF	TGTGCCAGCAGTTTTAGCGGGAGCTCCTACGAGCAGTACTTC
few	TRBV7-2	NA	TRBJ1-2	CASVQGPSNYGYTF	TGTGCCAGCGTCCAGGGCCCCTCTAACTATGGCTACACCTTC
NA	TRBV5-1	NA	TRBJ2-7	CASSLVGALYEQYF	TGCGCCAGCAGCTTGGTTGGGGCCCTCTACGAGCAGTACTTC
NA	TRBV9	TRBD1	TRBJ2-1	CASSYQTGESYNEQFF	TGTGCCAGCAGTTACCAGACAGGGGAATCCTACAATGAGCAGTTCTTC
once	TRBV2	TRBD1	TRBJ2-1	CASRQQGAEQFF	TGTGCCAGCAGACAACAGGGGGCTGAGCAGTTCTTC
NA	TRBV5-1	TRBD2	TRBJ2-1	CASSLTSGHTVEQFF	TGCGCCAGCAGCTTAACTAGCGGGCATACAGTCGAGCAGTTCTTC